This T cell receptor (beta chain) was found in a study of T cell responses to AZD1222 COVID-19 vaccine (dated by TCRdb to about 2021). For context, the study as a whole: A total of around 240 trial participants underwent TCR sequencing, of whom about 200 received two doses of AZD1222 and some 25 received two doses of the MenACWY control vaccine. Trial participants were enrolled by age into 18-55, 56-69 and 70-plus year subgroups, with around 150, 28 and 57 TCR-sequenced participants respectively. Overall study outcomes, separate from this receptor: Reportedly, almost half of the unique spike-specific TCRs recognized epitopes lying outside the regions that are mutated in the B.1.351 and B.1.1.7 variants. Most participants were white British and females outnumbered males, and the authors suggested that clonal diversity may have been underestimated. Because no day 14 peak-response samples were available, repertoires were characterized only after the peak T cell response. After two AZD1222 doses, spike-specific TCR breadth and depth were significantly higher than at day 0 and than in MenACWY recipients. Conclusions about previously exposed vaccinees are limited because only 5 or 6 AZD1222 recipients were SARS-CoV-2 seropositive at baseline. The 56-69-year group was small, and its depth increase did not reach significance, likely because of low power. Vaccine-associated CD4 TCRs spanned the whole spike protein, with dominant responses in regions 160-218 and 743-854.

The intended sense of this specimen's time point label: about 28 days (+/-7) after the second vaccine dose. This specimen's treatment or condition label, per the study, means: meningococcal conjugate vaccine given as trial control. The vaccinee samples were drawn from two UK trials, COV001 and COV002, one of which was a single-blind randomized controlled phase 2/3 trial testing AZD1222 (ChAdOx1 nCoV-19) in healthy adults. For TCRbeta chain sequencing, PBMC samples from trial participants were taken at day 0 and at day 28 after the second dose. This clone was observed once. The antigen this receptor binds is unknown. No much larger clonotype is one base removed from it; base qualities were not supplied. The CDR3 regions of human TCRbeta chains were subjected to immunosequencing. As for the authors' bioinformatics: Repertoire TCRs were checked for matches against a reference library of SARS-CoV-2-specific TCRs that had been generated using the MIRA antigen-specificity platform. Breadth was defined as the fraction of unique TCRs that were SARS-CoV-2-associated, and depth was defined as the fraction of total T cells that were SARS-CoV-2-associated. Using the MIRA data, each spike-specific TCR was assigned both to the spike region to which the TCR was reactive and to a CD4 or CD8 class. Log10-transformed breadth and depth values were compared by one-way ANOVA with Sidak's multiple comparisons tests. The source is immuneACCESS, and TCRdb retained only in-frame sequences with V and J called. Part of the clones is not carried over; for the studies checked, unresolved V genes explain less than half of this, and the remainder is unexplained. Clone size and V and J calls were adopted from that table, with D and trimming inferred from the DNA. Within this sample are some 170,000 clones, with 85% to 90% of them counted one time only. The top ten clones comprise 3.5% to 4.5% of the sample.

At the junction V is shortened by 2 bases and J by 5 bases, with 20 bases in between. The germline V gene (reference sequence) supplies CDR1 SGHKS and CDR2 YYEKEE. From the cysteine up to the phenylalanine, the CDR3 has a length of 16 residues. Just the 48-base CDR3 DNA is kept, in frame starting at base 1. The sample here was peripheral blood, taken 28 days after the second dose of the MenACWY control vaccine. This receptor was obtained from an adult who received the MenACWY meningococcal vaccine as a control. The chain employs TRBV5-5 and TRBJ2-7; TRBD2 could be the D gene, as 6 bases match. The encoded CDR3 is CASSFKGDSQWNEQYF. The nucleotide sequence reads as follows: TGTGCCAGCAGCTTCAAAGGGGACTCCCAGTGGAACGAGCAGTACTTC.